This TCR beta chain emerged from a study of T cells in localized non-small cell lung cancer. The study's findings and limits: Compared with tumor, uninvolved adjacent lung displayed greater T cell clonality, ranking highest overall. For the top 100 tumor clones, a median approximately 59 also appeared in adjacent lung. Sequence data derive from only one tumor region, so heterogeneity remains possible.

V trimming: 7 bases; J trimming: 7 bases; junction bases outside the gene matches: 11. CDR3 length: 14 amino acids. Germline V gene lookup returns CDR1 MDHEN and CDR2 SYDVKM. The method was immunoSEQ multiplex PCR; TCRdb's version includes in-frame clones alone and lacks a portion of them. The table lists about 70,000 clones, about nine tenths of them singletons, with roughly 22% in the top ten. This clone appeared a single time. Its antigen is currently unknown. The TCR was taken from a male donor older than 55 with stage III squamous cell lung carcinoma. The chain carries TRBV28 and TRBJ1-2, with TRBD1 identical over 8 bases. This specimen consisted of peripheral blood, obtained before any cancer treatment. The CDR3 nucleotides are TGTGCCAGCACTTTGGACAGGGTGACGGCTGGCTACACCTTC. It codes for CASTLDRVTAGYTF.